Below are 15 T cell receptor beta chains sequenced from a single sample in a study of T cell responses to AZD1222 COVID-19 vaccine. Data came from immunoSEQ multiplex PCR; TCRdb stores just in-frame clones and leaves some out. The profile covers under 35,000 clones, with around 89% appearing a single time and about 15% taken by the ten largest. The sample here was peripheral blood, taken 28 days after the second AZD1222 dose. The origin of the receptors is an adult who received the AZD1222 COVID-19 vaccine.

The rearrangement uses TRBV23-1 and TRBJ2-7; D is unclear. TRBV23-1 is given ORF status, its function remaining uncertain. The CDR3 is 15 amino acids. Trimming shortened V by 3 bases and J by 0 bases, and 12 bases separated the two germline ends. This chain's CDR3 is CASSHPWASSYEQYF. Written as DNA, the CDR3 is TGCGCCAGCAGTCACCCTTGGGCTAGCTCCTACGAGCAGTACTTC.

The genes are TRBV5-5 and TRBJ2-7, with D possibly being TRBD1 (6 bases). V dropped 2 bases and J dropped 6 bases, with 9 bases sitting between them. The CDR3 contains 12 residues. Germline V gene data show CDR1 as SGHKS and CDR2 as YYEKEE (reference sequence). This CDR3 is CASSLQGGEQYF. The CDR3 DNA reads as TGTGCCAGCAGCTTACAGGGTGGCGAGCAGTACTTC.

The chain recombines TRBV29-1 with TRBJ2-5; the match to TRBD1 covers 8 bases. Germline trimming cut 6 bases from V and 5 bases from J; bases unmatched to any gene: 8. CDR1 and CDR2 from the germline V gene are SQVTM and ANQGSEA. The CDR3 consists of 13 residues. This CDR3 reads CSVGTGARETQYF. The CDR3 region has the DNA TGCAGCGTGGGGACAGGCGCGCGGGAGACCCAGTACTTC.

This clone was seen a single time. The chain carries TRBV2 and TRBJ1-2, with a tentative D call TRBD1 (5 bases). This CDR3 spans 12 amino acids. Germline V gene data show CDR1 as SNHLY and CDR2 as FYNNEI. Trimming shortened V by 8 bases and J by 8 bases, and 15 bases separated the two germline ends. The CDR3 protein is CASVGQGGGYTF. In DNA, the CDR3 is TGTGCCAGCGTGGGGCAGGGTGGGGGCTACACCTTC.

The chain recombines TRBV2 with TRBJ1-5; D is perhaps TRBD1 (5 bases). From germline, CDR1 is SNHLY and CDR2 FYNNEI. The V gene lost 5 bases and the J gene lost 8 bases, with 25 bases spanning the gap. The CDR3 spans 17 residues. CDR3 sequence reads: CASSTRGRLGSWEPQHF. DNA of the CDR3: TGTGCCAGCAGTACCCGGGGCCGCCTTGGATCTTGGGAGCCCCAGCATTTT.

The chain is built from TRBV7-2 and TRBJ1-6; D is undetermined. Germline V CDR1 and CDR2: SGHTA, FQGNSA. Trimming removed 1 base from V and 5 bases from J, with 6 bases in between. The length of the CDR3 is 14 residues. CDR3 DNA sequence: TGTGCCAGCAGCTTAGACTGGGATAATTCACCCCTCCACTTT. It encodes CASSLDWDNSPLHF.

The chain has TRBV6-2 or TRBV6-3 and TRBJ1-2; D possibly corresponds to TRBD1 (5 bases). Germline loops: CDR1 MNHEY, CDR2 SVGEGT. The CDR3 sequence is 13 residues long. Trimming took 2 bases from V and 7 from J, leaving 11 bases between them. DNA for the CDR3: TGTGCCAGCAGTTACGGCCAGGGAGGTGGCTACACCTTC. Translated: CASSYGQGGGYTF.

V usage is TRBV7-6 and J usage is TRBJ1-3, with D perhaps TRBD1 (5 bases). CDR3 length: 13 residues. The germline CDR1 and CDR2 sequences are SGHVS and FNYEAQ. V lost 5 bases, J lost 6 bases, and 11 bases lay in between. The chain's CDR3 is CASSRDPINTIYF. DNA of the CDR3: TGTGCCAGCAGCAGGGACCCGATAAACACCATATATTTT.

J is TRBJ2-1 and V is TRBV19; 10 nucleotides agree with TRBD1. CDR3 length: 15 residues. Losses at the gene ends were 5 bases for V and 10 bases for J; bases not matched to a gene: 11. Germline V lookup: CDR1 LNHDA, CDR2 SQIVND (reference sequence). In DNA, the CDR3 is TGTGCCAGTAGTCACCGACAGGGGGCCATGGAAGAGCAGTTCTTC. Translating gives CASSHRQGAMEEQFF.

The chain combines TRBV6-5 with TRBJ2-6, with D uncertain. Per the germline V gene, CDR1 is MNHEY and CDR2 is SVGAGI. The CDR3 is 16 amino acids. The germline V and J ends were trimmed by 0 bases and 2 bases, with 8 bases remaining between them. CDR3: CASSYSIQAGANVLTF. The CDR3 DNA is TGTGCCAGCAGTTACTCGATCCAAGCTGGGGCCAACGTCCTGACTTTC.

The chain couples TRBV19 to TRBJ2-7; 7 bases fit TRBD1. Unmatched junction bases numbered 10, after V lost 4 bases and J lost 7 bases. The CDR3 is made up of 14 amino acids. The germline V gene has CDR1 LNHDA and CDR2 SQIVND (reference sequence). The CDR3 DNA is TGTGCCAGTAGTAGGGGTACAGGGGATCGGGAGCAGTACTTC. As protein: CASSRGTGDREQYF.

The CDR3 coding sequence is TGTGCCAGCAGCTGGGGGACCGGGGCAGGAACCTACGAGCAGTACTTC. Protein sequence: CASSWGTGAGTYEQYF. The gene calls are TRBV5-8 and TRBJ2-7, with D perhaps matching TRBD1 or TRBD2 (5 bases each). CDR1 is SGHTS, CDR2 YDEGEE, per germline. V was trimmed by 3 bases and J by 2 bases, leaving 18 bases between them. There are 16 residues in the CDR3. Based on the CDR3 plus reference TRBV5-8 and TRBJ2-7, the full variable domain is EAGVTQSPTHLIKTRGQQATLRCSPISGHTSVYWYQQALGLGLQFLLWYDEGEERNRGNFPPRFSGRQFPNYSSELNVNALELEDSALYLCASSWGTGAGTYEQYFGPGTRLTVT.

This chain uses TRBV6-5 with TRBJ1-1; 9 bases agree with TRBD1. CDR3 size: 14 residues. Germline V gene data show CDR1 as MNHEY and CDR2 as SVGAGI. V gave up 6 bases and J gave up 4 bases; unmatched junction bases: 6. CDR3 loop: CASRAQGARTEAFF. As DNA, the CDR3 is TGTGCCAGCAGGGCACAGGGGGCGCGCACTGAAGCTTTCTTT.

The chain recombines TRBV6-5 with TRBJ1-5; D not resolved. CDR1 and CDR2 from the germline V gene are MNHEY and SVGAGI. The CDR3 loop spans 15 amino acids. The V and J ends lost 4 bases and 2 bases respectively, with 12 bases between them. CDR3 sequence (DNA): TGTGCCAGCAGTTCCGTGGGGAACGGCAATCAGCCCCAGCATTTT. Translated: CASSSVGNGNQPQHF.

The chain combines TRBV9 with TRBJ2-2; 7 bases agree with TRBD2. CDR3 length: 14 amino acids. V gave up 4 bases and J gave up 6 bases; unmatched junction bases: 6. Per germline, CDR1 SGDLS and CDR2 YYNGEE. CDR3 residues: CASSPRGGAGELFF. The CDR3 bases are TGTGCCAGCAGCCCGAGGGGAGGGGCCGGGGAGCTGTTTTTT.